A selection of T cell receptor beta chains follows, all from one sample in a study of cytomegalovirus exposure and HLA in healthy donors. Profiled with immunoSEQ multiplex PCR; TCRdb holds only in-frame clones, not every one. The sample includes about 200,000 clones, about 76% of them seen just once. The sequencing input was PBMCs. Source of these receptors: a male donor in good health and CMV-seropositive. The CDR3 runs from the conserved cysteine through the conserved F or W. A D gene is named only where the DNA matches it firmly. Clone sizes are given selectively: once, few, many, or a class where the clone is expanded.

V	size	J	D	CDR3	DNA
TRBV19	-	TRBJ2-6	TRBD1	CATSDRGIGGANVLTF	TGTGCCACCTCCGACAGGGGGATAGGTGGGGCCAACGTCCTGACTTTC
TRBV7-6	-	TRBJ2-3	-	CASSQEASGTDTQYF	TGTGCCAGCAGCCAAGAGGCCTCCGGCACAGATACGCAGTATTTT
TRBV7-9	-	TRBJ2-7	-	CASSGEQARNLNEQYF	TGTGCCAGCAGCGGGGAGCAGGCCCGAAATTTGAACGAGCAGTACTTC
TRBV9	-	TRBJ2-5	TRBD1	CASSVASGQGQETQYF	TGTGCCAGCAGCGTAGCCTCGGGACAGGGACAAGAGACCCAGTACTTC
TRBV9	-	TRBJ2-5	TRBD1	CASSPGTGKETQYF	TGTGCCAGCAGCCCAGGGACAGGAAAAGAGACCCAGTACTTC
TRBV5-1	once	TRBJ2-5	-	CASSWDLQETQYF	TGCGCCAGCAGCTGGGACTTACAAGAGACCCAGTACTTC
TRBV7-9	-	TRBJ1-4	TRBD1	CASSLTITGAEIF	TGTGCCAGCAGCTTAACGATAACAGGGGCCGAGATTTTT
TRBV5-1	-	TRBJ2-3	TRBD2	CASREAGRARSTDTQYF	TGCGCCAGCAGGGAAGCCGGGAGGGCCAGAAGCACAGATACGCAGTATTTT
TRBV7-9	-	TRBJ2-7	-	CASSSAQPVGLNEQYF	TGTGCCAGCAGCTCAGCCCAACCAGTGGGGCTGAACGAGCAGTACTTC
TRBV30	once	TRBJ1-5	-	CAWSDRAGGAQHF	TGTGCCTGGAGTGACAGAGCGGGTGGGGCCCAGCATTTT
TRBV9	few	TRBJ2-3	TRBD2	CASSVAPAGATDTQYF	TGTGCCAGCAGCGTAGCCCCAGCGGGAGCTACAGATACGCAGTATTTT
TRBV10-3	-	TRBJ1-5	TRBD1	CAIRGGSGGQPQHF	TGTGCCATCAGAGGGGGCAGCGGAGGTCAGCCCCAGCATTTT
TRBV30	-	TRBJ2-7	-	CACNRAGPNEQYF	TGTGCCTGTAATAGGGCAGGGCCCAACGAGCAGTACTTC
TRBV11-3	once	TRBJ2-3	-	CASSSHEDTQYF	TGTGCCAGCAGCTCCCACGAGGATACGCAGTATTTT
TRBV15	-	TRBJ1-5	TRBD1	CATSWDRGNQPQHF	TGTGCCACCAGCTGGGACAGGGGCAATCAGCCCCAGCATTTT
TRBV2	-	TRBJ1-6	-	CASTRVNSPLHF	TGTGCCAGCACCAGGGTCAATTCACCCCTCCACTTT
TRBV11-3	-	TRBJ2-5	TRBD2	CASSFGRGGVETQYF	TGTGCCAGCAGCTTCGGACGGGGGGGCGTAGAGACCCAGTACTTC
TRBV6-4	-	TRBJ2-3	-	CASSSGSTLGDTQYF	TGTGCCAGCAGTTCGGGGAGCACCCTCGGGGATACGCAGTATTTT
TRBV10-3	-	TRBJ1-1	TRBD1	CAIGDRGSAEAFF	TGTGCCATAGGGGACAGGGGTTCAGCTGAAGCTTTCTTT
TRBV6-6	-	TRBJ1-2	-	CASSYLGGGYGYTF	TGTGCCAGCAGTTACTTGGGAGGGGGCTATGGCTACACCTTC
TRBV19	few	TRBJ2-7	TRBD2	CASSIGQRGFTYEQYF	TGTGCCAGTAGTATAGGGCAGCGGGGATTTACCTACGAGCAGTACTTC
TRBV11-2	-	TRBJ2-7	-	CASRPLDSGLYEQYF	TGTGCCAGCAGACCGTTGGATAGCGGACTCTACGAGCAGTACTTC
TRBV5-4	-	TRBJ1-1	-	CASEAGRGTVNTEAFF	TGTGCCAGCGAGGCTGGCAGGGGAACGGTGAACACTGAAGCTTTCTTT
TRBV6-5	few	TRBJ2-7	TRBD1	CASRPGTVRYEQYF	TGTGCCAGCAGGCCCGGGACAGTCCGCTACGAGCAGTACTTC
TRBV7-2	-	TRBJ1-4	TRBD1	CASSLRVGTEIEKLFF	TGTGCCAGCAGCTTAAGGGTGGGGACAGAAATTGAAAAACTGTTTTTT
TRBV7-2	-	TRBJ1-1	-	CASSLGFGAVDSRKAFF	TGTGCCAGCAGCTTAGGGTTTGGGGCCGTTGACAGTCGGAAGGCTTTCTTT
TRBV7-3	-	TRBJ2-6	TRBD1	CASSLQGAGANVLTF	TGTGCCAGCAGCCTCCAGGGGGCCGGGGCCAACGTCCTGACTTTC
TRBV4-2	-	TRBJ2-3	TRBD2	CASSQDSLAGETDTQYF	TGTGCCAGCAGCCAAGATTCACTAGCGGGAGAGACAGATACGCAGTATTTT
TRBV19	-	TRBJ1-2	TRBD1	CASSPPDRPSYGYTF	TGTGCCAGTAGTCCGCCGGACAGGCCCTCCTATGGCTACACCTTC